A single sample is the source of the 27 T cell receptor beta chains below, sequenced in a study of beta chain features in type 1 diabetes. Study outcomes and limitations: Significant though moderate, a shortening of TCRB CDR3s appeared in all four CD4+ subsets of Type 1 diabetes patients.

What these receptors recognize is not known. Isolated RNA was reverse transcribed in full, so expressed TCRB transcripts were sequenced. The protocol was immunoSEQ multiplex PCR, while the TCRdb copy is restricted to in-frame clones and leaves out a portion. The sample consists of 60,000 or so clones, 50% to 55% of them appearing once. Material: Tregs from blood. The receptors were gathered from a woman in her thirties or forties with type 1 diabetes.

This clone was detected once. The V and J genes are TRBV6-5 and TRBJ1-4; 8 positions agree with TRBD1. The CDR3 extends over 14 amino acids. Germline V gene lookup returns CDR1 MNHEY and CDR2 SVGAGI. V gave up 5 bases and J gave up 10 bases; unmatched junction bases: 9. The CDR3 loop reads CASSPTGVFRKLFF. The CDR3 DNA sequence: TGTGCCAGCAGTCCGACAGGGGTATTCAGAAAACTGTTTTTT.

This chain uses TRBV27 with TRBJ2-7, with D perhaps TRBD2 (5 bases). The CDR3 spans 15 residues. V was shortened by 5 bases and J by 4 bases, with 18 bases between the two germline ends. CDR1 and CDR2 from the germline V gene are MNHEY and SMNVEV (reference sequence). The CDR3 nucleotides read TGTGCCAGCAGTCCCCACACCGGGGTTTGGTACGAGCAGTACTTC. Amino acids: CASSPHTGVWYEQYF.

The V call is TRBV7-9, the J call TRBJ1-5; D is ambiguous. This CDR3 has 12 amino acids. CDR1 is SEHNR, CDR2 FQNEAQ, per germline (reference sequence). With 6 bases removed from V and 11 bases from J, the gap between germline ends came to 14 bases. The CDR3 sequence is CASSLESAAQHF. The CDR3 nucleotides read TGTGCCAGCAGTCTGGAGTCTGCTGCCCAGCATTTT.

The chain employs TRBV19 and TRBJ2-1; 10 positions match TRBD2. With V trimmed by 2 bases and J by 12 bases, 4 bases remained unmatched. The CDR3 runs to 13 residues. CDR1 and CDR2 from the germline V gene are LNHDA and SQIVND (reference sequence). For the CDR3, the DNA is TGTGCCAGTAGTATAAGGACTAGCGGTACGCAGTTCTTC. It is translated as CASSIRTSGTQFF.

This clone is classed as medium-sized. The rearrangement uses TRBV11-3 and TRBJ1-1, with D possibly TRBD1 on 6 matching bases. Germline CDR1 reads SGHNT; CDR2 reads YENEEA. The CDR3 contains 14 residues. Trimming shortened V by 2 bases and J by 0 bases, and 7 bases separated the two germline ends. CDR3 residues: CASSLQGMNTEAFF. The CDR3 nucleotides read TGTGCCAGCAGCTTACAGGGGATGAACACTGAAGCTTTCTTT. Drawing the rest from reference TRBV11-3 and TRBJ1-1, the complete variable domain is EAGVVQSPRYKIIEKKQPVAFWCNPISGHNTLYWYLQNLGQGPELLIRYENEEAVDDSQLPKDRFSAERLKGVDSTLKIQPAELGDSAVYLCASSLQGMNTEAFFGQGTRLTVV.

V is TRBV7-2 and J is TRBJ2-1; D uncertain. Germline V lookup: CDR1 SGHTA, CDR2 FQGNSA. Trimming pared 5 bases from V and 2 bases from J, leaving 13 bases between. The CDR3 spans 15 residues. The CDR3: CASSRPPRTYNEQFF. For the CDR3, the DNA is TGTGCCAGCAGCCGCCCCCCGCGTACCTACAATGAGCAGTTCTTC.

This clone was counted between two and nine times. The J gene is TRBJ1-4, the V gene TRBV7-2, with 9 bases that match TRBD1. Trimming cost V 5 bases and J 5 bases; bases outside gene matches: 6. The germline V gene encodes CDR1 SGHTA and CDR2 FQGNSA. This CDR3 is built from 15 residues. The CDR3 DNA reads TGTGCCAGCAGCCCTCTGGGGACAGGGAATGAAAAACTGTTTTTT. It yields the protein CASSPLGTGNEKLFF.

This clone has more than one count but fewer than ten. The gene calls are TRBV14 and TRBJ2-7, with TRBD2 matching 14 bases. Germline CDR1 is SGHDN and CDR2 is FVKESK. J was trimmed by 7 bases and V by 4 bases; bases with no gene match: 9. The length of the CDR3 is 16 residues. The CDR3 sequence: CASSRLGTSGRGEQYF. In nucleotides, the CDR3 is TGTGCCAGCAGCCGACTTGGGACTAGCGGGAGAGGAGAGCAGTACTTC. Full variable domain (rest looked up from reference TRBV14 and TRBJ2-7): EAGVTQFPSHSVIEKGQTVTLRCDPISGHDNLYWYRRVMGKEIKFLLHFVKESKQDESGMPNNRFLAERTGGTYSTLKVQPAELEDSGVYFCASSRLGTSGRGEQYFGPGTRLTVT.

The chain links TRBV7-7 to TRBJ2-7; perhaps TRBD2 as D (5 bases). The germline V gene has CDR1 SSHAT and CDR2 FNYEAQ (reference sequence). This CDR3 is built from 13 residues. The ends were cut back, 5 bases at V and 2 bases at J, with 10 bases in the middle. The CDR3 DNA sequence: TGTGCCAGCAGCATCGGGGTCGCCTACGAGCAGTACTTC. Its translation is CASSIGVAYEQYF.

This clone came up a few times. The V and J genes are TRBV29-1 and TRBJ2-1; the match to TRBD2 covers 9 bases. This CDR3 contains 15 residues. The ends lost 8 bases at V and 1 base at J; junction bases unmatched: 9. Looked up from germline, CDR1 is SQVTM and CDR2 is ANQGSEA. The CDR3 reads CSTGGAGGSYNEQFF. The CDR3 DNA follows: TGCAGCACCGGAGGAGCGGGGGGTTCCTACAATGAGCAGTTCTTC.

This chain links TRBV4-2 with TRBJ2-1; 9 bases line up with TRBD1. The length of the CDR3 is 18 residues. The germline V gene encodes CDR1 LGHNA and CDR2 YNFKEQ. V trimming: 1 base; J trimming: 4 bases; junction bases outside the gene matches: 11. The CDR3 loop reads CASSQVTPGTGNYNEQFF. The DNA of the CDR3 is TGTGCCAGCAGCCAAGTCACCCCAGGGACAGGGAATTACAATGAGCAGTTCTTC.

The genes are TRBV30 and TRBJ1-2; 8 positions agree with TRBD1. Germline CDR1 reads GTSNPN; CDR2 reads SVGIG (reference sequence). V was pared by 1 base and J by 2 bases, with 6 bases of the junction left unmatched. The CDR3 has 15 amino acids. Written as DNA, the CDR3 is TGTGCCTGGAGTGGGGCCCGACAGGGGAACTATGGCTACACCTTC. Its translation is CAWSGARQGNYGYTF.

This rearrangement joins TRBV2 to TRBJ2-4; the D gene is possibly TRBD1 (7 bases). This CDR3 has 17 residues. Germline CDR1 and CDR2: SNHLY and FYNNEI. V lost 0 bases and J 1 base, leaving 13 bases between the germline ends. The CDR3 bases are TGTGCCAGCAGTGAAGCGCGCGCAGGGGGGGCCAAAAACATTCAGTACTTC. The encoded protein is CASSEARAGGAKNIQYF.

In this sample, this clone turned up a few times. The rearrangement joins TRBV28 to TRBJ1-5, with D unresolved. This CDR3 region has 12 residues. From germline, CDR1 is MDHEN and CDR2 SYDVKM. Trimming shortened V by 5 bases and J by 15 bases, and 17 bases separated the two germline ends. CDR3 sequence reads: CASSPGRERGHF. The DNA of the CDR3 is TGTGCCAGCAGTCCGGGGAGGGAACGGGGGCATTTT.

This clone occurred once. The gene calls are TRBV9 and TRBJ2-7, with D maybe TRBD1 (7 bases). The CDR3 length is 16 residues. Trimming removed 0 bases from V and 6 bases from J, with 19 bases in between. CDR1 and CDR2 (germline): SGDLS, YYNGEE. The CDR3, as DNA: TGTGCCAGCAGCGTAGCTGGAGCAGGGGGGACGGGCGAGCAGTACTTC. This gives the protein CASSVAGAGGTGEQYF.

The sample holds a few counts of this clone. V gene TRBV29-1 combines with J gene TRBJ2-7; D is uncertain. The CDR3 covers 12 residues. Between the trimmed V and J ends, which lost 7 bases and 1 base, there was a span of 11 bases. Germline CDR1 SQVTM, CDR2 ANQGSEA. This chain's CDR3 is CSATDPSYEQYF. In DNA, the CDR3 is TGCAGCGCGACTGATCCGTCCTACGAGCAGTACTTC.

Only a few counts were recorded for this clone. The chain combines TRBV7-2 with TRBJ2-5, with a tentative D call TRBD2 (5 bases). V lost 3 bases to trimming and J lost 2 bases, with 16 bases between them. The CDR3 covers 16 residues. Germline CDR1 and CDR2: SGHTA and FQGNSA. CDR3: CASSFSGGVKQETQYF. The CDR3 bases are TGTGCCAGCAGCTTCTCCGGAGGAGTGAAACAAGAGACCCAGTACTTC.

The CDR3 loop reads CASSLYSPQETQYF. DNA for the CDR3: TGTGCCAGCAGCTTGTATAGCCCCCAAGAGACCCAGTACTTC. V usage is TRBV5-4 and J usage is TRBJ2-5; unclear D gene. This CDR3 comprises 14 residues. V lost 1 base to trimming and J lost 1 base, with 8 bases between them. Germline CDR1 and CDR2: SGHNT and YYREEE (reference sequence).

This clone was found a few times. V gene TRBV27 combines with J gene TRBJ1-5; D possibly corresponds to TRBD1 (5 bases). Trimming left V 6 bases short and J 3 bases short, with 18 bases between. The CDR3 is 16 residues long. Germline CDR1 is MNHEY and CDR2 is SMNVEV (reference sequence). The CDR3 sequence is CASSPFGGGNNQPQHF. The DNA of the CDR3 is TGTGCCAGCAGCCCGTTTGGGGGAGGGAACAATCAGCCCCAGCATTTT.

The rearrangement joins TRBV2 to TRBJ1-2; 8 positions match TRBD1. The CDR3 sequence is 16 residues long. Germline V lookup: CDR1 SNHLY, CDR2 FYNNEI. The V gene end was trimmed by 1 base and the J gene end by 3 bases; junction bases not matched to a gene: 7. The CDR3 protein is CASSEGRTGKDYGYTF. The CDR3 DNA reads TGTGCCAGCAGTGAAGGGAGGACAGGGAAGGACTATGGCTACACCTTC. Full variable domain (remainder filled in from reference TRBV2 and TRBJ1-2): EPEVTQTPSHQVTQMGQEVILRCVPISNHLYFYWYRQILGQKVEFLVSFYNNEISEKSEIFDDQFSVERPDGSNFTLKIRSTKLEDSAMYFCASSEGRTGKDYGYTFGSGTRLTVV.

This clone occurred a few times. The rearrangement joins TRBV29-1 to TRBJ1-2; D gene ambiguous. The germline V and J ends were trimmed by 6 bases and 6 bases, with 14 bases remaining between them. This CDR3 is 12 amino acids long. Germline V gene sequence: CDR1 SQVTM, CDR2 ANQGSEA. CDR3 bases: TGCAGCGTCCGCTCCACGATAGATGGCTACACCTTC. This sequence encodes CSVRSTIDGYTF.

CDR3: CASSLGFRPATNEKLFF. In DNA form, the CDR3 reads TGTGCCAGCAGCTTAGGTTTCCGTCCTGCAACTAATGAAAAACTGTTTTTT. This chain joins TRBV13 and TRBJ1-4, with D unclear. The CDR3 extends over 17 amino acids. Per germline, CDR1 PRHDT and CDR2 FYEKMQ (reference sequence). Trimming shortened V by 0 bases and J by 0 bases, and 11 bases separated the two germline ends.

The chain joins TRBV7-6 to TRBJ2-5; 7 nucleotides match TRBD2. The CDR3 extends over 14 amino acids. Germline V lookup: CDR1 SGHVS, CDR2 FNYEAQ. V was clipped by 4 bases and J by 7 bases; unmatched bases: 9. CDR3 in amino acids: CASSSSSGPGTQYF. The CDR3 region has the DNA TGTGCCAGCAGCTCCTCTAGCGGTCCCGGGACCCAGTACTTC.

The chain has TRBV5-1 and TRBJ2-7, with D unclear. Per germline, CDR1 SGHRS and CDR2 YFSETQ. The CDR3 length is 13 residues. The V end was cut by 4 bases, the J end by 6 bases, with 14 bases between. CDR3 amino acids: CASSIRVLTEQYF. The CDR3, as DNA: TGCGCCAGCAGCATCCGGGTCCTAACCGAGCAGTACTTC.

V and J are TRBV28 and TRBJ1-2; TRBD1 might be the D (5 bases). V lost 5 bases and J 5 bases, leaving 18 bases between the germline ends. The CDR3 is made up of 15 amino acids. Looked up from germline, CDR1 is MDHEN and CDR2 is SYDVKM. DNA of the CDR3: TGTGCCAGCAGTACCCGGGGAGGGGCGAGGTATGGCTACACCTTC. As protein: CASSTRGGARYGYTF.

This chain joins TRBV5-4 and TRBJ2-7; D is ambiguous. The CDR3 runs to 15 residues. CDR1 SGHNT and CDR2 YYREEE come from the germline V gene (reference sequence). V dropped 0 bases and J dropped 0 bases, with 10 bases sitting between them. Here the CDR3 reads CASSLGGSSSYEQYF. The CDR3 nucleotides are TGTGCCAGCAGCTTGGGTGGGTCTAGCTCCTACGAGCAGTACTTC.

This chain joins TRBV7-2 and TRBJ1-2; TRBD1 is a possible D gene (5 bases). The CDR3 spans 16 residues. Trimming cost V 5 bases and J 8 bases, with 24 bases left between them. Germline CDR1 SGHTA, CDR2 FQGNSA. The CDR3 spells CASSPGGYRDSFGYTF. In DNA form, the CDR3 reads TGTGCCAGCAGCCCGGGGGGGTATAGGGACTCTTTCGGCTACACCTTC. The complete variable domain, with remaining parts taken from reference TRBV7-2 and TRBJ1-2, reads GAGVSQSPSNKVTEKGKDVELRCDPISGHTALYWYRQSLGQGLEFLIYFQGNSAPDKSGLPSDRFSAERTGGSVSTLTIQRTQQEDSAVYLCASSPGGYRDSFGYTFGSGTRLTVV.